These T cell receptor beta chains were read from a single sample in a study of graft-versus-host responses after intestinal transplantation. Generated by immunoSEQ multiplex PCR, the TCRdb table keeps only in-frame clones and is missing some. Found here are some 96,000 clones, 80% to 95% of them singletons; the top ten hold about 16%. This material consisted of PBMCs, taken approximately 470 days after intestinal transplant. These receptors all stem from a human patient who received an intestinal transplant, so some T cells may come from the graft donor. Both conserved end residues are part of each CDR3. The D gene is left open where the match is weak. Not all rows give a size; the values are once, few, many and, for expanded clones, a class.

j_gene: TRBJ1-4
d_gene: NA
abundance: NA
v_gene: TRBV29-1
CDR3nt: TGCAGCGCCACAAAGGGGACTGTGGAAAAACTGTTTTTT
CDR3aa: CSATKGTVEKLFF

j_gene: TRBJ2-7
d_gene: NA
abundance: NA
v_gene: TRBV7-9
CDR3nt: TGTGCCAGCAGCAGACAGTCCGGCGGCTCCTACGAGCAGTACTTC
CDR3aa: CASSRQSGGSYEQYF

j_gene: TRBJ2-3
d_gene: NA
abundance: few
v_gene: TRBV5-1
CDR3nt: TGCGCCAGCAGCCCCCGGACAGCTTCGACAGATACGCAGTATTTT
CDR3aa: CASSPRTASTDTQYF

j_gene: TRBJ2-3
d_gene: NA
abundance: NA
v_gene: TRBV15
CDR3nt: TGTGCCACCAGCAGCTTGGGCTCAGATACGCAGTATTTT
CDR3aa: CATSSLGSDTQYF

j_gene: TRBJ1-2
d_gene: NA
abundance: NA
v_gene: TRBV5-1
CDR3nt: TGCGCCAGCCGGTTCGGGGGAGACTATGGCTACACCTTC
CDR3aa: CASRFGGDYGYTF

j_gene: TRBJ1-2
d_gene: NA
abundance: NA
v_gene: TRBV19
CDR3nt: TGTGCCAGTATTTCACAGGGTAAACCCTATGGCTACACCTTC
CDR3aa: CASISQGKPYGYTF

j_gene: TRBJ2-1
d_gene: NA
abundance: NA
v_gene: TRBV5-1
CDR3nt: TGCGCCAGCAGCAGGAACCAGGGGAATGAGCAGTTCTTC
CDR3aa: CASSRNQGNEQFF

j_gene: TRBJ1-2
d_gene: NA
abundance: once
v_gene: TRBV25-1
CDR3nt: TGTGCCAGCAGTCACCTGACAGAGTCGACCTATGGCTACACCTTC
CDR3aa: CASSHLTESTYGYTF

j_gene: TRBJ1-2
d_gene: NA
abundance: NA
v_gene: TRBV5-4
CDR3nt: TGTGCCAGCAGCTTGCCCAGCATGGATGGCTACACCTTC
CDR3aa: CASSLPSMDGYTF

j_gene: TRBJ2-2
d_gene: TRBD2
abundance: NA
v_gene: TRBV7-6
CDR3nt: TGTGCCAGCAGCTTAGCGCCTAGCGGGGGGGCCGGGGAGCTGTTTTTT
CDR3aa: CASSLAPSGGAGELFF

j_gene: TRBJ1-1
d_gene: NA
abundance: once
v_gene: TRBV9
CDR3nt: TGTGCCAGCAGCGTAGGTATAGGGGGGACTGAAGCTTTCTTT
CDR3aa: CASSVGIGGTEAFF

j_gene: TRBJ2-2
d_gene: NA
abundance: NA
v_gene: TRBV6-6
CDR3nt: TGTGCCAGCAGCCCGGTGGCCGGGGAGCTGTTTTTT
CDR3aa: CASSPVAGELFF

j_gene: TRBJ1-5
d_gene: NA
abundance: once
v_gene: TRBV6-5
CDR3nt: TGTGCCATCTCCGGGACCTGGGCGAATCAGCCCCAGCATTTT
CDR3aa: CAISGTWANQPQHF

j_gene: TRBJ1-1
d_gene: TRBD1
abundance: NA
v_gene: TRBV13
CDR3nt: TGTGCCAGCAGCACCCTCGGACAGGGTGCTTTCTTT
CDR3aa: CASSTLGQGAFF

j_gene: TRBJ1-1
d_gene: NA
abundance: NA
v_gene: TRBV29-1
CDR3nt: TGCAGCGTCAGGACAGATGCGAACACTGAAGCTTTCTTT
CDR3aa: CSVRTDANTEAFF

j_gene: TRBJ1-6
d_gene: NA
abundance: NA
v_gene: TRBV9
CDR3nt: TGTGCCAGCAGCGTAGAATCCTTTTGGGCCTCCAATTCACCCCTCCACTTT
CDR3aa: CASSVESFWASNSPLHF

j_gene: TRBJ1-5
d_gene: NA
abundance: few
v_gene: TRBV5-1
CDR3nt: TGCGCCAGCAGCTTGTCGGGGGGGAGCAATCAGCCCCAGCATTTT
CDR3aa: CASSLSGGSNQPQHF

j_gene: TRBJ1-1
d_gene: NA
abundance: NA
v_gene: TRBV12-5
CDR3nt: TGTGCTAGTGGTTTGGTATCGCCACAGCCCACTGAAGCTTTCTTT
CDR3aa: CASGLVSPQPTEAFF

j_gene: TRBJ1-2
d_gene: NA
abundance: NA
v_gene: TRBV19
CDR3nt: TGTGCCATCTCGGGTGTTAACTATGGCTACACCTTC
CDR3aa: CAISGVNYGYTF

j_gene: TRBJ1-2
d_gene: NA
abundance: once
v_gene: TRBV2
CDR3nt: TGTGCCAGCAGTGACCAGGGGCTCGGCTACACCTTC
CDR3aa: CASSDQGLGYTF

j_gene: TRBJ1-2
d_gene: NA
abundance: NA
v_gene: TRBV9
CDR3nt: TGTGCCAGCAGCGTAGCTACGGGGGGACCGACAAGCTATGGCTACACCTTC
CDR3aa: CASSVATGGPTSYGYTF

j_gene: TRBJ1-2
d_gene: TRBD1
abundance: NA
v_gene: TRBV5-1
CDR3nt: TGCGCCAGCGGGGACAGCGCCTATGGCTACACCTTC
CDR3aa: CASGDSAYGYTF

j_gene: TRBJ2-7
d_gene: TRBD2
abundance: NA
v_gene: TRBV4-1
CDR3nt: TGCGCCAGCAGCCCAGTAGCGGGGGCGCATTACGAGCAGTACTTC
CDR3aa: CASSPVAGAHYEQYF

j_gene: TRBJ1-5
d_gene: TRBD1
abundance: NA
v_gene: TRBV18
CDR3nt: TGTGCCAGCTCACCAGACAGGGGACCGCCCATGGCCCAGCATTTT
CDR3aa: CASSPDRGPPMAQHF

j_gene: TRBJ2-1
d_gene: NA
abundance: NA
v_gene: TRBV29-1
CDR3nt: TGCAGCGTCCTGGGCCGGGCAGAAGAGCAGTTCTTC
CDR3aa: CSVLGRAEEQFF

j_gene: TRBJ1-2
d_gene: NA
abundance: NA
v_gene: TRBV9
CDR3nt: TGTGCCAGCAGCCCACCTCCGTTAGGCGATGGCTACACCTTC
CDR3aa: CASSPPPLGDGYTF

j_gene: TRBJ2-3
d_gene: NA
abundance: NA
v_gene: TRBV6-6
CDR3nt: TGTGCCAGCAGCGCCACAGATACGCAGTATTTT
CDR3aa: CASSATDTQYF

j_gene: TRBJ2-6
d_gene: NA
abundance: few
v_gene: TRBV6-4
CDR3nt: TGTGCCAGCAGTGACTCGACCTCTGGGGCCAACGTCCTGACTTTC
CDR3aa: CASSDSTSGANVLTF

j_gene: TRBJ1-3
d_gene: TRBD1
abundance: NA
v_gene: TRBV15
CDR3nt: TGTGCCACCAGCAGCAGGGGGCCTGGGGGAAACACCATATATTTT
CDR3aa: CATSSRGPGGNTIYF

j_gene: TRBJ2-2
d_gene: TRBD2
abundance: NA
v_gene: TRBV4-2
CDR3nt: TGTGCCAGCAGCCAAGGTCCCGGACTAGCGGGGGCCACCGGGGAGCTGTTTTTT
CDR3aa: CASSQGPGLAGATGELFF

j_gene: TRBJ2-5
d_gene: TRBD2
abundance: NA
v_gene: TRBV5-1
CDR3nt: TGCGCCAGCAGCTTGTTTGCGGAGACGGGAGGGACCCAGTACTTC
CDR3aa: CASSLFAETGGTQYF

j_gene: TRBJ2-7
d_gene: NA
abundance: NA
v_gene: TRBV7-2
CDR3nt: TGTGCCAGCAGCTTAGGTGTATACGAGCAGTACTTC
CDR3aa: CASSLGVYEQYF

j_gene: TRBJ2-7
d_gene: TRBD1
abundance: NA
v_gene: TRBV23-1
CDR3nt: TGCGCCAGCAGTCCGGGGCAGGGGGAGAACGAGCAGTACTTC
CDR3aa: CASSPGQGENEQYF

j_gene: TRBJ1-1
d_gene: TRBD1
abundance: NA
v_gene: TRBV4-1
CDR3nt: TGCGCCAGCAGCCTCCGGGACAGGGACACTGAAGCTTTCTTT
CDR3aa: CASSLRDRDTEAFF

j_gene: TRBJ1-1
d_gene: NA
abundance: once
v_gene: TRBV4-2
CDR3nt: TGTGCCAGCGCCGACAGCGGGGCGAGGAACACTGAAGCTTTCTTT
CDR3aa: CASADSGARNTEAFF

j_gene: TRBJ1-1
d_gene: NA
abundance: NA
v_gene: TRBV19
CDR3nt: TGTGCCAGTAGTATAGTCACAGGTGGCACTGAAGCTTTCTTT
CDR3aa: CASSIVTGGTEAFF

j_gene: TRBJ1-5
d_gene: NA
abundance: NA
v_gene: TRBV4-3
CDR3nt: TGCGCCAGCAGCCAAGTGGCGGGACCCCAAGCTTCGCCCCAGCATTTT
CDR3aa: CASSQVAGPQASPQHF

j_gene: TRBJ1-1
d_gene: TRBD1
abundance: NA
v_gene: TRBV5-4
CDR3nt: TGTGCCAGCAGCTCCAGCCGGACAGGGGGTATGAACACTGAAGCTTTCTTT
CDR3aa: CASSSSRTGGMNTEAFF